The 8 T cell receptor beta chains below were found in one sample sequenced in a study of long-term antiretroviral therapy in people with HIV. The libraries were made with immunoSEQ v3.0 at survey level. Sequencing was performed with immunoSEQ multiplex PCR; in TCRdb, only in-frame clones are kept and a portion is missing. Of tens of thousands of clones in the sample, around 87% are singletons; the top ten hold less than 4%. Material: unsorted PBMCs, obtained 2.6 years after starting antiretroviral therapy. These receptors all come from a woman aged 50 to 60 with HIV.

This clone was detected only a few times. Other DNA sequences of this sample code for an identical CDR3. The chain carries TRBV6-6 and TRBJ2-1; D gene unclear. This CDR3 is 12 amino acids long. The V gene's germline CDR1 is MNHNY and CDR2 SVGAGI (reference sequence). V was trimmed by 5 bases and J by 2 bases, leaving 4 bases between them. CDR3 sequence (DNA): TGTGCCAGCAGTCGGCCCTACAATGAGCAGTTCTTC. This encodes CASSRPYNEQFF.

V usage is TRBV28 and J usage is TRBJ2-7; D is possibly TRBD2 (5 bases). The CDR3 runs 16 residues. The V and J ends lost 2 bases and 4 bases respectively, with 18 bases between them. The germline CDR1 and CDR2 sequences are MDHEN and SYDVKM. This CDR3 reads CASSLENNRGLYEQYF. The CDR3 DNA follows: TGTGCCAGCAGTTTAGAGAACAACCGAGGGTTATACGAGCAGTACTTC. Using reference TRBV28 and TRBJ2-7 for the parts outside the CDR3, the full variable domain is DVKVTQSSRYLVKRTGEKVFLECVQDMDHENMFWYRQDPGLGLRLIYFSYDVKMKEKGDIPEGYSVSREKKERFSLILESASTNQTSMYLCASSLENNRGLYEQYFGPGTRLTVT.

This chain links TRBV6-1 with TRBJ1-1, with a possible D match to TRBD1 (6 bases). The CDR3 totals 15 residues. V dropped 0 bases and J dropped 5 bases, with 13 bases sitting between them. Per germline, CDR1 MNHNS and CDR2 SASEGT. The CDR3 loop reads CASSEAPTGQTEAFF. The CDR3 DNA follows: TGTGCCAGCAGTGAAGCGCCTACGGGACAAACTGAAGCTTTCTTT.

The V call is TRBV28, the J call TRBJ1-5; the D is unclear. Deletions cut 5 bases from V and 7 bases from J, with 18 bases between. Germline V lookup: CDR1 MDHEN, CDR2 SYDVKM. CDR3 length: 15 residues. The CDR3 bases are TGTGCCAGCAGTGCCCATACAGCCTTTGGGCAGCCCCAGCATTTT. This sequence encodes CASSAHTAFGQPQHF.

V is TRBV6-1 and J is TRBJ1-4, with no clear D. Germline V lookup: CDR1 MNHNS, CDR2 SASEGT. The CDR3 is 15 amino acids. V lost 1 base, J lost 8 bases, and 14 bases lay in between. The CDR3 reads CASSEESGSREKLFF. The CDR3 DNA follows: TGTGCCAGCAGTGAAGAGTCCGGGAGTCGCGAAAAACTGTTTTTT.

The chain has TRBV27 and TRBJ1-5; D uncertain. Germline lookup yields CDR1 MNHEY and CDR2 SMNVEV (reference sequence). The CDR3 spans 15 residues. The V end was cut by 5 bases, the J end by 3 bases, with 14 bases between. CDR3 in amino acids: CASSTRSHPNQPQHF. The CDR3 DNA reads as TGTGCCAGCAGTACTAGATCCCATCCCAATCAGCCCCAGCATTTT.

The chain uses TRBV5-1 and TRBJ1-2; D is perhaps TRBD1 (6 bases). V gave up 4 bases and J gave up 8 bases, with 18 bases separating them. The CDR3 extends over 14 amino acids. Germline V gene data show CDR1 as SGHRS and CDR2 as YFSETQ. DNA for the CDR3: TGCGCCAGCAGCCCACAGGGCCCCGGGAACGGCTACACCTTC. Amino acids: CASSPQGPGNGYTF. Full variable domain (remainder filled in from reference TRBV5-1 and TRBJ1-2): KAGVTQTPRYLIKTRGQQVTLSCSPISGHRSVSWYQQTPGQGLQFLFEYFSETQRNKGNFPGRFSGRQFSNSRSEMNVSTLELGDSALYLCASSPQGPGNGYTFGSGTRLTVV.

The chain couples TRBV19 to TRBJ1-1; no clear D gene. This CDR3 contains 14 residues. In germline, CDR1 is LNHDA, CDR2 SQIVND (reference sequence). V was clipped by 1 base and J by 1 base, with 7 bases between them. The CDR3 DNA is TGTGCCAGTAGTATAGTGCTGGGGAACACTGAAGCTTTCTTT. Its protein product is CASSIVLGNTEAFF.